One sample yielded the 22 T cell receptor beta chains listed below, sequenced in a study of blood T cells in healthy people across ages. The use of a sample-barcoded 5' primer and a J-beta primer mix characterized a second PCR of roughly 7 to 12 cycles. TCRdb reprocessed the 5' RACE reads with MiXCR, giving one entry per CDR3 protein. The repertoire holds about 1,500,000 distinct CDR3 sequences, with roughly 45% as singletons. The specimen was blood. All receptors derive from a woman aged 18-29 years in good health.

This clonotype appeared once. This rearrangement joins TRBV7-9 to TRBJ1-1; the D is unclear. The V gene lost 5 bases and the J gene lost 13 bases, with 20 bases spanning the gap. Germline CDR1 reads SEHNR; CDR2 reads FQNEAQ (reference sequence). The CDR3 spans 13 residues. The CDR3 here is CASSPRWGNWGFF. CDR3 sequence (DNA): TGTGCCAGCAGCCCTAGATGGGGTAATTGGGGTTTCTTT.

The rearrangement uses TRBV29-1 and TRBJ2-7; TRBD2 matches 9 bases. This CDR3 is built from 15 residues. V was pared by 4 bases and J by 0 bases, with 7 bases of the junction left unmatched. Looked up from germline, CDR1 is SQVTM and CDR2 is ANQGSEA. CDR3 bases: TGCAGCGTTGGTCCTAGCGGGGCCTACTCCTACGAGCAGTACTTC. Amino acids: CSVGPSGAYSYEQYF.

The CDR3 is CASTPSGVLSAQFF. The CDR3 DNA reads TGTGCCAGCACACCTAGCGGGGTCCTTTCAGCGCAGTTCTTC. The chain joins TRBV2 to TRBJ2-1, with 9 nucleotides matching TRBD2. The J segment lost 12 bases and the V segment lost 7 bases, leaving 13 bases of the junction unmatched. Germline CDR1 reads SNHLY; CDR2 reads FYNNEI. The CDR3 spans 14 residues.

This clonotype appeared a few times. The gene calls are TRBV2 and TRBJ2-7; 8 bases line up with TRBD2. The CDR3 is 16 residues long. Germline-derived CDR1 and CDR2 are SNHLY and FYNNEI. Unmatched junction bases numbered 7, after V lost 3 bases and J lost 0 bases. The CDR3 loop reads CASSDQGSGASYEQYF. The CDR3 DNA sequence: TGTGCCAGCAGTGATCAGGGTAGCGGGGCCTCCTACGAGCAGTACTTC.

The chain combines TRBV6-5 with TRBJ2-1, with TRBD2 matching 16 bases. The CDR3 runs 13 residues. The V segment lost 7 bases and the J segment 15 bases; nucleotides outside the gene matches: 6. Germline lookup yields CDR1 MNHEY and CDR2 SVGAGI. CDR3 bases: TGTGCCAGCACCAAGGGACTAGCGGGAGGGCTGTTCTTC. Encoded protein: CASTKGLAGGLFF.

This clonotype was seen more than once but under ten times. A single base separates this from a much larger clone, so it may be a read error. The gene calls are TRBV5-1 and TRBJ2-5; TRBD1 agrees at 10 bases. Germline lookup yields CDR1 SGHRS and CDR2 YFSETQ. V was pared by 0 bases and J by 11 bases, with 13 bases of the junction left unmatched. This CDR3 spans 16 amino acids. The chain's CDR3 is CASSLESGTGEDEQYF. CDR3 DNA sequence: TGCGCCAGCAGCTTGGAGTCCGGGACAGGGGAGGATGAGCAGTACTTC.

The chain recombines TRBV29-1 with TRBJ2-7; 7 bases are a match to TRBD1. Germline CDR1 is SQVTM and CDR2 is ANQGSEA. The CDR3 loop spans 17 amino acids. Trimming removed 0 bases from V and 4 bases from J; junction bases left unmatched: 15. The CDR3: CSVEDRRDSPPWYEQYF. The CDR3 DNA sequence: TGCAGCGTTGAAGATCGCCGGGACAGTCCACCCTGGTACGAGCAGTACTTC.

This chain uses TRBV11-2 with TRBJ2-4; no reliable D call. The germline CDR1 and CDR2 sequences are SGHAT and FQNNGV. The CDR3 runs to 14 residues. Trimming pared 1 base from V and 7 bases from J, leaving 11 bases between. The CDR3: CASSLASRWNIQYF. The CDR3 bases are TGTGCCAGCAGCTTAGCATCGCGTTGGAACATTCAGTACTTC.

The V and J genes are TRBV20-1 and TRBJ1-2; D is uncertain. The CDR3 contains 13 residues. Trimming shortened V by 3 bases and J by 2 bases, and 10 bases separated the two germline ends. CDR1 and CDR2 from the germline V gene are DFQATT and SNEGSKA (reference sequence). CDR3 amino acids: CSASRIGNYGYTF. The CDR3, as DNA: TGCAGTGCTAGTAGGATAGGGAACTATGGCTACACCTTC.

The sample holds a few counts of this clonotype. The rearrangement links TRBV7-2 to TRBJ2-1, with D possibly matching TRBD2 (6 bases). The V and J ends lost 2 bases and 7 bases respectively, with 18 bases between them. CDR1 and CDR2 (germline): SGHTA, FQGNSA. This CDR3 has 16 amino acids. CDR3: CASSLNWGEGMNEQFF. Here the CDR3 DNA reads TGTGCCAGCAGCTTAAACTGGGGGGAAGGAATGAATGAGCAGTTCTTC.

The table lists this clonotype with a few counts. The V and J genes are TRBV6-5 and TRBJ2-5; D tentatively fits TRBD1 or TRBD2 (5 bases each). Germline CDR1 is MNHEY and CDR2 is SVGAGI. V shed 2 bases and J shed 11 bases, with 18 bases lying between them. This CDR3 region has 14 residues. In DNA form, the CDR3 reads TGTGCCAGCAGTTACGCGGGTTCAGGGTTAGAGCAGTACTTC. Translated: CASSYAGSGLEQYF.

This clonotype was counted once. The V gene is TRBV4-1, the J gene TRBJ2-1; TRBD1 is a possible D gene (6 bases). V shed 0 bases and J shed 4 bases, with 13 bases lying between them. Germline-derived CDR1 and CDR2 are MGHRA and YSYEKL. The CDR3 sequence is 16 residues long. CDR3 bases: TGCGCCAGCAGCCAAGAGTCCCGGACAGTTTACAATGAGCAGTTCTTC. Residues: CASSQESRTVYNEQFF.

This clonotype has ten or more counts. This sequence joins TRBV4-1 and TRBJ2-3; TRBD2 might be the D (6 bases). The germline V and J ends were trimmed by 5 bases and 2 bases, with 11 bases remaining between them. Germline values: CDR1 MGHRA, CDR2 YSYEKL. The CDR3 has 14 residues. The CDR3 nucleotides are TGCGCCAGCAGCAGAGGGACTTACACAGATACGCAGTATTTT. This encodes CASSRGTYTDTQYF.

Notes on this clonotype: Given a much more abundant clone one base away, this may be a read error. This chain links TRBV29-1 with TRBJ2-7; 7 bases fit TRBD1. Germline lookup yields CDR1 SQVTM and CDR2 ANQGSEA. The CDR3 has 13 amino acids. This CDR3 is CCVVRDSSYEQYF. In DNA, the CDR3 is TGCTGCGTTGTCCGGGACAGCTCCTACGAGCAGTACTTC.

In its sample, this clonotype was seen a few times. CDR3 DNA sequence: TGCAGTGCTAGAGATCGGACAGCCTCCTACGAGCAGTACTTC. It translates to CSARDRTASYEQYF. This chain links TRBV20-1 with TRBJ2-7; D might be TRBD1 (6 bases). Trimming shortened V by 0 bases and J by 0 bases, and 9 bases separated the two germline ends. The CDR3 length is 14 residues. Germline V lookup: CDR1 DFQATT, CDR2 SNEGSKA (reference sequence).

The count of this clonotype is one. The chain employs TRBV11-2 and TRBJ2-3; no clear D. CDR3 length: 14 amino acids. V lost 2 bases to trimming and J lost 4 bases, with 10 bases between them. Germline assignment: CDR1 SGHAT and CDR2 FQNNGV. The CDR3 spells CASSLSPLADTQYF. CDR3 coding DNA: TGTGCCAGCAGCTTAAGCCCACTGGCAGATACGCAGTATTTT.

This clonotype has only a few counts. V gene TRBV6-5 combines with J gene TRBJ1-2, with TRBD1 matching over 7 bases. After removal of 6 bases from V and 6 bases from J, the junction contained 10 bases not matched to a gene. CDR1 MNHEY and CDR2 SVGAGI come from the germline V gene. The CDR3 is 14 amino acids. The CDR3, as DNA: TGTGCCAGCAGCCCCGAGGCAGGGGGACATGGCTACACCTTC. It encodes CASSPEAGGHGYTF.

This clonotype showed up just a few times. This chain uses TRBV27 with TRBJ2-7, with D tentatively TRBD1 (5 bases). CDR1 and CDR2 from the germline V gene are MNHEY and SMNVEV (reference sequence). Deletions cut 3 bases from V and 3 bases from J, with 12 bases between. The CDR3 is made up of 14 amino acids. CDR3 DNA: TGTGCCAGCAGTTTTGGGGCTCTGGGCTACGAGCAGTACTTC. Encoded protein: CASSFGALGYEQYF.

The chain carries TRBV3-1 and TRBJ2-5, with TRBD2 identical over 7 bases. V shed 4 bases, J shed 0 bases, and the junction held 5 bases outside the gene matches. The CDR3 extends over 15 amino acids. The germline V gene encodes CDR1 LGHDT and CDR2 YNNKEL (reference sequence). The chain's CDR3 is CASSPAGLHQETQYF. The CDR3 bases are TGTGCCAGCAGCCCCGCGGGACTACACCAAGAGACCCAGTACTTC.

The chain has TRBV6-6 and TRBJ2-1, with 8 bases matching TRBD2. This CDR3 contains 15 residues. Germline V gene sequence: CDR1 MNHNY, CDR2 SVGAGI (reference sequence). V dropped 10 bases and J dropped 10; count of bases not matched to a gene: 18. The CDR3 DNA is TGTGCCACCAACCCCAGCGGGAGTGGGGAGTGGGAGCAGTTCTTC. This sequence encodes CATNPSGSGEWEQFF.

The genes are TRBV4-1 and TRBJ1-1; D remains unclear. The CDR3 extends over 14 amino acids. Germline lookup yields CDR1 MGHRA and CDR2 YSYEKL. V was shortened by 4 bases and J by 4 bases, with 13 bases between the two germline ends. The CDR3 bases are TGCGCCAGCAGCCCCCCGGGAACGGGCACTGAAGCTTTCTTT. Encoded protein: CASSPPGTGTEAFF.

This CDR3 reads CATSDFSGGYTDTQYF. CDR3 bases: TGTGCCACCAGTGATTTCAGCGGGGGGTACACAGATACGCAGTATTTT. The chain uses TRBV24-1 and TRBJ2-3; 9 nucleotides line up with TRBD2. Germline loops: CDR1 KGHDR, CDR2 SFDVKD. The CDR3 spans 16 residues. V was pared by 1 base and J by 2 bases, with 3 bases of the junction left unmatched.